This TCR beta chain was obtained from a study of response to subunit inactivated influenza vaccine. TCRdb processed the RT-PCR reads anew with MiXCR; each CDR3 protein has one entry. The sample yields about 570,000 distinct CDR3 sequences, 11% seen once. This CDR3 has 14 amino acids. Trimming shortened V by 3 bases and J by 2 bases, and 14 bases separated the two germline ends. Germline CDR1 reads DFQATT; CDR2 reads SNEGSKA (reference sequence). The same sample was also studied in work on T cells expressing NK-cell markers. This second study says: Researchers built TCR beta cDNA using 5'RACE template switching with UMIs.

The sequence came from a man aged 45-65 years who received an inactivated influenza vaccine. The sequenced sample was PBMCs from blood, obtained on the day of vaccination. The chain links TRBV20-1 to TRBJ2-7, with D possibly called TRBD1 or TRBD2 (5 bases each). The CDR3 sequence is CSARGTTAPYEQYF. The DNA for the CDR3 is TGCAGTGCTAGGGGGACCACGGCCCCCTACGAGCAGTACTTC.